This T cell receptor (beta chain) was obtained from a study of vaccination and CD4 T cells after COVID-19. Details on this clonotype: Its antigen is currently unknown.

Sequenced with the Oncomine TCR Beta short-read assay was DNA taken from cultured CD4+ T cells. TCRdb re-analysed the PCR reads in MiXCR, keeping a single row per CDR3 protein. The table records over 9,000 distinct CDR3 sequences, about 28% of them present only once. The treatment denotes: roughly 10-day PBMC culture with coronavirus spike peptide pools or control peptides (ViraFEST assay). The CDR3 has 14 amino acids. The V gene's germline CDR1 is SGHNT and CDR2 YENEEA. Trimming cost V 0 bases and J 3 bases, with 8 bases left between them. The rearrangement links TRBV11-3 to TRBJ2-5, with D uncertain. This receptor was obtained from a human donor who had recovered from COVID-19. The material sequenced was CD4+ T cells from blood, cultured in vitro, taken after SARS-CoV-2 vaccination. The CDR3 spells CASSLDAAKETQYF. CDR3 nucleotide sequence: TGTGCCAGCAGCTTAGATGCGGCGAAAGAGACCCAGTACTTC.